One and the same sample provided the 29 T cell receptor beta chains below, sequenced in a study of siplizumab effects on memory and regulatory T cells. The repertoire was sequenced with immunoSEQ multiplex PCR; TCRdb's copy has only in-frame clones and lacks some. This sample yields some 97,000 clones, of which approximately 91% are seen a single time; around 2.7% belongs to the top ten. Source material: CD4+ T cells sorted from blood. The receptors stem from a human donor in good health. Some clones in this sample may be carry-over from other donors' samples.

This clone was recorded once. The genes are TRBV5-1 and TRBJ1-4; 7 positions agree with TRBD1. This CDR3 spans 14 amino acids. V was pared by 5 bases and J by 4 bases, with 5 bases of the junction left unmatched. Germline CDR1 is SGHRS and CDR2 is YFSETQ. The CDR3 loop reads CASRRDSFNEKLFF. CDR3 coding DNA: TGCGCCAGCAGGAGGGACAGCTTTAATGAAAAACTGTTTTTT. The variable domain in full, completed from reference TRBV5-1 and TRBJ1-4, reads KAGVTQTPRYLIKTRGQQVTLSCSPISGHRSVSWYQQTPGQGLQFLFEYFSETQRNKGNFPGRFSGRQFSNSRSEMNVSTLELGDSALYLCASRRDSFNEKLFFGSGTQLSVL.

V gene TRBV28 combines with J gene TRBJ1-6, with D unclear. The CDR3 extends over 14 amino acids. With 6 bases removed from V and 6 bases from J, the gap between germline ends came to 12 bases. Germline V gene data show CDR1 as MDHEN and CDR2 as SYDVKM. The CDR3 DNA is TGTGCCAGCAGGCCGACGGGGTTTAATTCACCCCTCCACTTT. It codes for CASRPTGFNSPLHF.

V usage is TRBV4-2 and J usage is TRBJ2-3, with 9 bases matching TRBD2. The CDR3 sequence is 19 residues long. V trimming: 4 bases; J trimming: 1 base; junction bases outside the gene matches: 15. Per the germline V gene, CDR1 is LGHNA and CDR2 is YNFKEQ. The CDR3 region has the DNA TGTGCCAGCAGCCGCGTTCATGGAGTAGCGGGAGATGGCACAGATACGCAGTATTTT. Protein: CASSRVHGVAGDGTDTQYF.

The chain combines TRBV5-6 with TRBJ2-1; D perhaps matches TRBD2 (6 bases). Germline lookup yields CDR1 SGHDT and CDR2 YYEEEE. Between the trimmed V and J ends, which lost 5 bases and 4 bases, there was a span of 13 bases. The CDR3 spans 14 residues. CDR3 sequence reads: CASSRGTQYNEQFF. The CDR3 nucleotides are TGTGCCAGCAGTCGCGGGACTCAGTACAATGAGCAGTTCTTC.

The chain has TRBV5-1 and TRBJ1-1; no definite D call. Germline lookup yields CDR1 SGHRS and CDR2 YFSETQ. The CDR3 is 13 amino acids. Trimming cost V 1 base and J 4 bases, with 8 bases left between them. This chain's CDR3 is CASSLSVVTEAFF. CDR3 coding DNA: TGCGCCAGCAGCTTGTCAGTCGTCACTGAAGCTTTCTTT. The full variable domain, rest sourced from reference TRBV5-1 and TRBJ1-1, is KAGVTQTPRYLIKTRGQQVTLSCSPISGHRSVSWYQQTPGQGLQFLFEYFSETQRNKGNFPGRFSGRQFSNSRSEMNVSTLELGDSALYLCASSLSVVTEAFFGQGTRLTVV.

The V call is TRBV7-2, the J call TRBJ2-7, with 9 bases aligning to TRBD2. The germline gives CDR1 SGHTA, CDR2 FQGNSA. CDR3 length: 16 residues. The J segment lost 2 bases and the V segment lost 3 bases, leaving 8 bases of the junction unmatched. CDR3 sequence (DNA): TGTGCCAGCAGCTTGACTAGCGGAACTATACCCTACGAGCAGTACTTC. Its translation is CASSLTSGTIPYEQYF.

J is TRBJ2-6 and V is TRBV2; perhaps TRBD1 as D (5 bases). The CDR3 is 15 residues long. The germline V and J ends were trimmed by 4 bases and 4 bases, with 11 bases remaining between them. Germline CDR1 SNHLY, CDR2 FYNNEI. CDR3 amino acids: CASSVQAGGANVLTF. The DNA of the CDR3 is TGTGCCAGCAGTGTACAGGCTGGGGGGGCCAACGTCCTGACTTTC. The full variable domain, its missing parts supplied by reference TRBV2 and TRBJ2-6, is EPEVTQTPSHQVTQMGQEVILRCVPISNHLYFYWYRQILGQKVEFLVSFYNNEISEKSEIFDDQFSVERPDGSNFTLKIRSTKLEDSAMYFCASSVQAGGANVLTFGAGSRLTVL.

The chain joins TRBV18 to TRBJ2-7; 9 bases agree with TRBD1. The V gene end was trimmed by 2 bases and the J gene end by 6 bases; junction bases not matched to a gene: 8. Per germline, CDR1 KGHSH and CDR2 LQKENI. The CDR3 runs 15 residues. In nucleotides, the CDR3 is TGTGCCAGCTCACCAAACCGGGACAGGGTTCGCGAGCAGTACTTC. This gives the protein CASSPNRDRVREQYF.

This chain links TRBV7-9 with TRBJ2-5; tentative D call: TRBD1 (6 bases). From germline, CDR1 is SEHNR and CDR2 FQNEAQ (reference sequence). V was cut by 7 bases and J by 5 bases, with 11 bases left in between. This CDR3 spans 12 amino acids. CDR3 protein: CASTWTDETQYF. The CDR3 DNA sequence: TGTGCCAGCACCTGGACAGATGAGACCCAGTACTTC.

This chain joins TRBV5-1 and TRBJ2-1; TRBD1 agrees at 8 bases. The germline CDR1 and CDR2 sequences are SGHRS and YFSETQ. V lost 0 bases, J lost 8 bases, and 10 bases stayed unmatched. This CDR3 comprises 16 residues. CDR3 residues: CASSLGTGGLRDEQFF. The CDR3 DNA reads TGCGCCAGCAGCTTGGGAACAGGGGGGCTCCGAGATGAGCAGTTCTTC.

The J gene is TRBJ2-5, the V gene TRBV7-6; D gene ambiguous. The germline V gene encodes CDR1 SGHVS and CDR2 FNYEAQ. V was pared by 5 bases and J by 2 bases, with 12 bases between. This CDR3 comprises 14 residues. This CDR3 is CASSPFIWQETQYF. Here the CDR3 DNA reads TGTGCCAGCAGCCCTTTTATTTGGCAAGAGACCCAGTACTTC.

This clone was detected only once. The V call is TRBV9, the J call TRBJ1-2; the D is unclear. V was pared by 4 bases and J by 3 bases, with 13 bases between. Germline V CDR1 and CDR2: SGDLS, YYNGEE. This CDR3 is built from 14 residues. The CDR3 region has the DNA TGTGCCAGCAGCTCCCAGGCCCAGGACTATGGCTACACCTTC. Translation gives CASSSQAQDYGYTF.

This clone was counted once. The chain's CDR3 is CASGDLGGDTQYF. The CDR3 bases are TGTGCCAGTGGGGACTTAGGAGGAGATACGCAGTATTTT. The chain is built from TRBV19 and TRBJ2-3; D perhaps matches TRBD2 (6 bases). The CDR3 loop spans 13 amino acids. Germline V gene lookup returns CDR1 LNHDA and CDR2 SQIVND (reference sequence). V shed 8 bases and J shed 5 bases, with 14 bases lying between them.

The chain recombines TRBV19 with TRBJ1-4; no reliable D call. This CDR3 comprises 13 residues. V lost 5 bases and J 8 bases, leaving 12 bases between the germline ends. CDR1 is LNHDA and CDR2 is SQIVND in the germline V gene (reference sequence). CDR3: CASSAVQYEKLFF. CDR3 DNA sequence: TGTGCCAGTAGTGCTGTCCAATACGAAAAACTGTTTTTT.

About this clone: No DNA is shown, since the ends of the CDR3 on it are uncertain; the CDR3 is the one TCRdb lists. The chain recombines TRBV14 with TRBJ2-2. The CDR3 adds up to 16 amino acids, both ends counted. Per germline, CDR1 SGHDN and CDR2 FVKESK. CDR3: CASSPPAPFRFGELFF.

The chain joins TRBV29-1 to TRBJ2-1; D remains ambiguous. CDR1 is SQVTM and CDR2 is ANQGSEA in the germline V gene. V was shortened by 3 bases and J by 4 bases, with 7 bases between the two germline ends. The CDR3 contains 12 residues. This chain's CDR3 is CSVDTNYNEQFF. Written as DNA, the CDR3 is TGCAGCGTTGACACAAATTACAATGAGCAGTTCTTC.

J is TRBJ2-5 and V is TRBV19, with 14 bases fitting TRBD2. The CDR3 runs 16 residues. Germline V gives CDR1 LNHDA, CDR2 SQIVND (reference sequence). V dropped 6 bases and J dropped 5; count of bases not matched to a gene: 8. CDR3 protein: CASREGLAGGGETQYF. DNA for the CDR3: TGTGCCAGTAGGGAAGGACTAGCGGGAGGTGGTGAGACCCAGTACTTC.

The chain has TRBV15 and TRBJ1-5; perhaps TRBD1 as D (6 bases). This CDR3 region has 16 residues. V dropped 0 bases and J dropped 4 bases, with 13 bases sitting between them. Germline-derived CDR1 and CDR2 are LNHNV and YYDKDF (reference sequence). The CDR3 nucleotides are TGTGCCACCAGCAGAGATTTGGGGGGCCAAAATCAGCCCCAGCATTTT. Protein: CATSRDLGGQNQPQHF.

J is TRBJ1-4 and V is TRBV7-9; no definite D call. Germline CDR1 reads SEHNR; CDR2 reads FQNEAQ (reference sequence). The CDR3 consists of 14 residues. V shed 2 bases and J shed 7 bases, with 11 bases lying between them. The DNA of the CDR3 is TGTGCCAGCAGCTTATCACTCGGCGTTGAAAAACTGTTTTTT. Encoded protein: CASSLSLGVEKLFF.

This rearrangement joins TRBV19 to TRBJ2-4; the D call may be TRBD1 or TRBD2 (5 bases each). This CDR3 spans 14 amino acids. The V gene lost 3 bases and the J gene lost 5 bases, with 11 bases spanning the gap. The V gene's germline CDR1 is LNHDA and CDR2 SQIVND (reference sequence). In DNA form, the CDR3 reads TGTGCCAGTAGTATCCCGGGACGAGAAAACATTCAGTACTTC. Translation: CASSIPGRENIQYF.

The chain recombines TRBV6-5 with TRBJ2-5; D is uncertain. The germline gives CDR1 MNHEY, CDR2 SVGAGI. V lost 6 bases, J lost 4 bases, and 6 bases lay in between. This CDR3 has 11 amino acids. For the CDR3, the DNA is TGTGCCAGCAGCTGGGGAGAGACCCAGTACTTC. This encodes CASSWGETQYF.

The chain employs TRBV10-3 and TRBJ2-3; maybe TRBD2 (5 bases). The CDR3 consists of 15 residues. Trimming removed 6 bases from V and 1 base from J, with 14 bases in between. Germline V gene data show CDR1 as ENHRY and CDR2 as SYGVKD. The CDR3, as DNA: TGTGCCATCAGCAGAAGCGGTCCGGGCACAGATACGCAGTATTTT. Its protein is CAISRSGPGTDTQYF.

This rearrangement joins TRBV27 to TRBJ2-7, with D perhaps matching TRBD2 (5 bases). Trimming left V 6 bases short and J 0 bases short, with 18 bases between. The length of the CDR3 is 16 residues. Germline V lookup: CDR1 MNHEY, CDR2 SMNVEV (reference sequence). CDR3 loop: CASRGWGALSSYEQYF. The CDR3 coding sequence is TGTGCCAGCAGGGGCTGGGGAGCGCTCAGCTCCTACGAGCAGTACTTC.

This chain connects TRBV13 to TRBJ1-3; no firm D call. Trimming pared 7 bases from V and 2 bases from J, leaving 9 bases between. This CDR3 has 13 residues. Germline-derived CDR1 and CDR2 are PRHDT and FYEKMQ (reference sequence). CDR3 in DNA: TGTGCCAGCACCGTCAAACCTGGAAACACCATATATTTT. Translating gives CASTVKPGNTIYF.

Comments on this clone: The same CDR3 can be traced to other DNA sequences in this sample. This chain links TRBV27 with TRBJ1-2; 7 bases agree with TRBD1. Losses at the gene ends were 6 bases for V and 7 bases for J; bases not matched to a gene: 14. CDR1 MNHEY and CDR2 SMNVEV come from the germline V gene (reference sequence). CDR3 length equals 15 residues. CDR3 coding DNA: TGTGCCAGCAGGGGTCGACAGGGATTCACCGGTGGCTACACCTTC. Protein product: CASRGRQGFTGGYTF.

The chain uses TRBV15 and TRBJ2-3; 7 bases align to TRBD2. The CDR3 covers 18 residues. After removal of 5 bases from V and 3 bases from J, the junction contained 17 bases not matched to a gene. Germline-derived CDR1 and CDR2 are LNHNV and YYDKDF (reference sequence). The CDR3 spells CATSRNPRYGRLTDTQYF. The CDR3 nucleotides are TGTGCCACCAGCCGAAACCCGCGGTACGGGAGGCTTACAGATACGCAGTATTTT.

This chain links TRBV5-4 with TRBJ2-5, with TRBD2 as a possible D gene (5 bases). Germline V gives CDR1 SGHNT, CDR2 YYREEE (reference sequence). The CDR3 has 17 amino acids. The germline V and J ends were trimmed by 1 base and 0 bases, with 16 bases remaining between them. The CDR3 here is CASSLYWGEADQETQYF. CDR3 coding DNA: TGTGCCAGCAGCTTGTATTGGGGAGAGGCGGACCAAGAGACCCAGTACTTC.

The chain recombines TRBV6-5 with TRBJ2-1; D remains unclear. CDR1 and CDR2 (germline): MNHEY, SVGAGI. Trimming shortened V by 6 bases and J by 4 bases, and 7 bases separated the two germline ends. The CDR3 is made up of 12 amino acids. The DNA of the CDR3 is TGTGCCAGCAGACAGACTTACAATGAGCAGTTCTTC. Translating it yields CASRQTYNEQFF.

This chain links TRBV4-2 with TRBJ2-3; 7 positions match TRBD2. In germline, CDR1 is LGHNA, CDR2 YNFKEQ. This CDR3 region has 16 residues. The trim removed 0 bases at V and 5 bases at J, leaving 8 bases unmatched. This CDR3 is CASSQDSSGIVDTQYF. In DNA, the CDR3 is TGTGCCAGCAGCCAAGATTCGAGCGGGATTGTAGATACGCAGTATTTT.